Here is one TCR beta chain with its context. This entry comes from a study of blood T cells in healthy people across ages. A second 7 to 11 cycle PCR used barcoded and J-beta primers. TCRdb redid the calling of the 5' RACE reads with MiXCR, one entry per CDR3 protein. Seen here are 600,000 to 650,000 distinct CDR3 sequences, roughly 53% observed once, and the top ten hold 30% to 40%. Each individual donor underwent a draw of around 9.8 milliliters of peripheral blood. Trimming cost V 6 bases and J 7 bases, with 16 bases left between them. CDR3 size: 13 residues. Germline lookup yields CDR1 DFQATT and CDR2 SNEGSKA (reference sequence).

J is TRBJ1-5 and V is TRBV20-1; possible D gene TRBD1, 5 bases. The receptor's source is a man between 60 and 75 years old in good health. The specimen was blood. The CDR3 loop is CSARGGARQPQHF. The DNA of the CDR3 is TGCAGTGCCCGGGGTGGGGCAAGGCAGCCCCAGCATTTT.